A single sample gave rise to the 14 T cell receptor beta chains below, sequenced in a study of blood T cell repertoires in COVID-19. Only in-frame clones appear in the TCRdb table, and some are missing; sequencing was by immunoSEQ multiplex PCR. Among 250,000 to 300,000 clones listed, 70% to 90% were seen once. Sequenced sample: peripheral blood. These receptors were obtained from a man between 60 and 75 years old who had recovered from COVID-19.

Only one count was recorded for this clone. The chain has TRBV21-1 and TRBJ1-6; no check of the table's D call, TRBD1, against the DNA was made. TRBV21-1 is deemed a pseudogene. The CDR3 totals 21 residues. The CDR3 nucleotides are TGTGCCAGCAGCAAAGGACCAAGGGGGAGTCACTGCATCTCGAATAATTCACCCCTCCACTTT. Protein product: CASSKGPRGSHCISNNSPLHF.

V and J are TRBV27 and TRBJ1-5; 8 nucleotides agree with TRBD1. With 3 bases clipped from V and 6 bases from J, the junction kept 7 bases outside the gene matches. This CDR3 is 15 amino acids long. Germline V gene sequence: CDR1 MNHEY, CDR2 SMNVEV (reference sequence). CDR3 nucleotide sequence: TGTGCCAGCAGTTTTCAGGGGGCGTCGGGTCAGCCCCAGCATTTT. It translates to CASSFQGASGQPQHF.

This chain links TRBV4-1 with TRBJ1-2; 7 positions match TRBD1. The germline V gene has CDR1 MGHRA and CDR2 YSYEKL. CDR3 length: 14 amino acids. Trimming at V came to 0 bases and at J to 4 bases, leaving 2 bases not matched to a gene. The CDR3 DNA sequence: TGCGCCAGCAGCCAAGATGCAGGGGGCTATGGCTACACCTTC. Amino acids: CASSQDAGGYGYTF.

The V gene is TRBV5-1, the J gene TRBJ1-2, with 7 bases matching TRBD1. V shed 4 bases and J 9 bases; nucleotides not matched to a gene: 18. Looked up from germline, CDR1 is SGHRS and CDR2 is YFSETQ. CDR3 length: 16 amino acids. The CDR3 nucleotides are TGCGCCAGCAGCGGAAGACAGGGACCATCGGGATCGAGCTACACCTTC. Encoded protein: CASSGRQGPSGSSYTF.

The chain links TRBV5-1 to TRBJ2-7; D gene unclear. Trimming shortened V by 0 bases and J by 6 bases, and 13 bases separated the two germline ends. The CDR3 has 14 amino acids. Germline loops: CDR1 SGHRS, CDR2 YFSETQ. The CDR3 protein is CASSLGQDGGEQYF. CDR3 nucleotides: TGCGCCAGCAGCTTGGGGCAGGATGGTGGCGAGCAGTACTTC.

Remarks on this clone: Germline is not matched at one junction end, which may reflect a read error. The chain carries TRBV28 and TRBJ1-2; D is unclear. The CDR3 is made up of 15 amino acids. Germline V gene data show CDR1 as MDHEN and CDR2 as SYDVKM. DNA of the CDR3: TGTGCCAGCAGTTTATCGGCAGTCGGTTTGCCCATGGGAGTCTTC. This sequence encodes CASSLSAVGLPMGVF.

V usage is TRBV5-8 and J usage is TRBJ2-2; D is possibly TRBD2 (6 bases). The CDR3 totals 17 residues. Germline V CDR1 and CDR2: SGHTS, YDEGEE. The V end was cut by 0 bases, the J end by 6 bases, with 18 bases between. The CDR3 is CASSLEWRAGWPGELFF. The DNA for the CDR3 is TGTGCCAGCAGCTTGGAGTGGAGGGCAGGGTGGCCCGGGGAGCTGTTTTTT.

V and J are TRBV6-5 and TRBJ2-1, with 10 bases fitting TRBD1. Looked up from germline, CDR1 is MNHEY and CDR2 is SVGAGI. The CDR3 totals 14 residues. V lost 5 bases, J lost 7 bases, and 5 bases stayed unmatched. The CDR3 protein is CASSPRTGGNEQFF. The CDR3 DNA follows: TGTGCCAGCAGTCCAAGGACAGGGGGGAATGAGCAGTTCTTC.

The J gene is TRBJ1-2, the V gene TRBV30, with 7 bases fitting TRBD1. Per the germline V gene, CDR1 is GTSNPN and CDR2 is SVGIG (reference sequence). The CDR3 totals 15 residues. The junction had 9 bases not matched to a gene; V was cut back by 0 bases and J by 5 bases. The CDR3 region has the DNA TGTGCCTGGAGTGTACCTGACAGGGTCAGGTATGGCTACACCTTC. Its protein product is CAWSVPDRVRYGYTF.

CDR3 region: CASRRRREGYNEQFF. The CDR3 DNA follows: TGTGCCAGCAGAAGGAGGCGGGAGGGATACAATGAGCAGTTCTTC. V gene TRBV2 combines with J gene TRBJ2-1; 9 bases fit TRBD2. CDR1 is SNHLY and CDR2 is FYNNEI in the germline V gene. V trimming: 6 bases; J trimming: 4 bases; junction bases outside the gene matches: 7. CDR3 size: 15 residues.

V usage is TRBV5-1 and J usage is TRBJ2-1; no clear D. The germline V gene has CDR1 SGHRS and CDR2 YFSETQ. This CDR3 is built from 15 residues. V was clipped by 0 bases and J by 8 bases, with 15 bases between them. The CDR3 nucleotides read TGCGCCAGCAGCTTGGCCCTAGTTAGCTTTTATGAGCAGTTCTTC. Its translation is CASSLALVSFYEQFF.

In its sample, this clone was seen a few times. V is TRBV6-5 and J is TRBJ1-6; D not certain. This CDR3 comprises 15 residues. The V gene's germline CDR1 is MNHEY and CDR2 SVGAGI. V gave up 6 bases and J gave up 6 bases, with 15 bases separating them. CDR3 coding DNA: TGTGCCAGCAGCGCATCGGAGGGAGGTAATTCACCCCTCCACTTT. Amino acids: CASSASEGGNSPLHF.

This clone was picked up one time. J is TRBJ2-1 and V is TRBV11-2, with a tentative D call TRBD1 (5 bases). Per germline, CDR1 SGHAT and CDR2 FQNNGV. V lost 5 bases to trimming and J lost 12 bases, with 29 bases between them. CDR3 length: 17 amino acids. The CDR3 reads CASSPPPTGERRSRQFF. CDR3 in DNA: TGTGCCAGCAGCCCGCCCCCTACAGGAGAACGACGGTCTCGGCAGTTCTTC.

The chain uses TRBV6-2 or TRBV6-3 and TRBJ1-2, with TRBD1 matching 7 bases. The CDR3 consists of 20 residues. V trimming: 4 bases; J trimming: 0 bases; junction bases outside the gene matches: 20. Germline V gene data show CDR1 as MNHEY and CDR2 as SVGEGT. Written as DNA, the CDR3 is TGTGCCAGCAGTTTCGTCCCGCGACAGGGCGCGGTCTTAGCTAACTATGGCTACACCTTC. Translating it yields CASSFVPRQGAVLANYGYTF.